This TCR beta chain comes out of a study of OX40 agonist ivuxolimab in advanced cancers. Study-level background: Partial responses were seen in three patients, one with hepatocellular carcinoma and two with cutaneous melanoma.

The protocol was immunoSEQ multiplex PCR, while the TCRdb copy is restricted to in-frame clones and leaves out a portion. The sample has 66,000 or so clones, 85% seen once. CDR1 SGDLS and CDR2 YYNGEE come from the germline V gene. The CDR3 is 14 amino acids. The V end was cut by 0 bases, the J end by 4 bases, with 10 bases between. A remark on this clone: Its antigen remains unknown.

Findings and caveats of the study: The antigen specificity of the peripheral T cells (those that were expanded) was not determined. At 0.1 to 3.0 mg/kg and by week 6, clonal expansion occurred in CD4+ and CD8+ blood T cells.

The chain carries TRBV9 and TRBJ2-5; D is perhaps TRBD2 (5 bases). The sequencing here drew on CD4+ or CD8+ T cells sorted from blood, taken in a trial of the OX40 agonist ivuxolimab. This TCR was sampled from an adult with an advanced solid tumor such as melanoma, head and neck, liver or kidney cancer. The CDR3 sequence is CASSVGIALETQYF. The CDR3 region has the DNA TGTGCCAGCAGCGTAGGGATAGCGCTAGAGACCCAGTACTTC.